The 2 T cell receptor beta chains listed next were all sequenced from one sample in a study of blood T cell repertoires in COVID-19. Sequenced by immunoSEQ multiplex PCR; TCRdb stores in-frame clones only, minus some. Altogether roughly 250,000 clones are present, approximately 91% being singletons, with the ten largest covering 2% to 2.5%. The specimen sequenced was peripheral blood. These receptor sequences come from a woman in her thirties or forties who had recovered from COVID-19.

The chain combines TRBV19 with TRBJ1-5; no firm D call. The CDR3 is 14 amino acids. The germline gives CDR1 LNHDA, CDR2 SQIVND (reference sequence). V lost 10 bases to trimming and J lost 3 bases, with 16 bases between them. As DNA, the CDR3 is TGTGCCACCGGACGGGGAGCCTTCAATCAGCCCCAGCATTTT. This translates into CATGRGAFNQPQHF.

The chain uses TRBV28 and TRBJ2-7; 9 bases are a match to TRBD2. Per germline, CDR1 MDHEN and CDR2 SYDVKM. CDR3 size: 15 residues. The V and J ends lost 6 bases and 3 bases, in that order; junction bases with no gene match: 9. Here the CDR3 DNA reads TGTGCCAGCAGATCACCTAGCGGGGCCGACTACGAGCAGTACTTC. Its protein product is CASRSPSGADYEQYF.